These 14 T cell receptor beta chains were sequenced from one sample in a study of blood T cell repertoires in COVID-19 (dated by TCRdb to the early 2020s). Libraries came from the immunoSEQ multiplex PCR assay. Entries here come from immuneACCESS through TCRdb and include only in-frame sequences with V and J called. Some clones fail to appear in such tables; in the studies checked, an unresolved V gene covers under half of the shortfall, and the cause of the remainder is unknown. This sample gives some 250,000 clones in total; approximately 83% of them show up just once. More than 9.5% of the sample goes to the ten largest clones. What was sequenced was peripheral blood. All receptors come from an elderly woman with acute or convalescent COVID-19.

The chain carries TRBV6-2 or TRBV6-3 and TRBJ2-7, with D possibly TRBD2 on 7 matching bases. This CDR3 comprises 15 residues. CDR1 and CDR2 (germline): MNHEY, SVGEGT. The V gene lost 2 bases and the J gene lost 3 bases, with 14 bases spanning the gap. The CDR3 nucleotides read TGTGCCAGCAGTTACGGGGGGGGCGGTGTCTACGAGCAGTACTTC. Residues: CASSYGGGGVYEQYF.

This chain connects TRBV6-6 to TRBJ1-2; 8 bases map to TRBD1. CDR1 is MNHNY, CDR2 SVGAGI, per germline (reference sequence). This CDR3 contains 13 residues. The ends lost 10 bases at V and 7 bases at J; junction bases unmatched: 11. The CDR3 DNA sequence: TGTGCCACCGTTCCGGGACAGGCTCTTGGCTACACCTTC. This encodes CATVPGQALGYTF.

This chain joins TRBV3-1 (or the pseudogene TRBV3-2) and TRBJ2-2, with 10 bases aligning to TRBD1. The germline CDR1 and CDR2 sequences are LGHDT and YNNKEL (reference sequence). This CDR3 spans 14 amino acids. With 7 bases clipped from V and 3 bases from J, the junction kept 2 bases outside the gene matches. The CDR3 bases are TGTGCCAGCACCGGGACAGGGGACACCGGGGAGCTGTTTTTT. It specifies CASTGTGDTGELFF.

The sample holds one count of this clone. The chain links TRBV11-2 to TRBJ2-5; D unresolved. The CDR3 runs 13 residues. V lost 3 bases and J 2 bases, leaving 7 bases between the germline ends. Germline CDR1 and CDR2: SGHAT and FQNNGV. DNA of the CDR3: TGTGCCAGCAGCTTCGGTCTGCAAGAGACCCAGTACTTC. It codes for CASSFGLQETQYF.

The chain combines TRBV6-5 with TRBJ1-4, with no clear D. The CDR3 consists of 14 residues. V was trimmed by 4 bases and J by 3 bases, leaving 9 bases between them. CDR1 and CDR2 (germline): MNHEY, SVGAGI. The CDR3 reads CASSSTQANEKLFF. DNA of the CDR3: TGTGCCAGCAGTTCAACGCAGGCTAATGAAAAACTGTTTTTT.

The chain combines TRBV9 with TRBJ2-3; 7 positions agree with TRBD1. Trimming cost V 4 bases and J 2 bases; bases outside gene matches: 7. Looked up from germline, CDR1 is SGDLS and CDR2 is YYNGEE. This CDR3 has 15 amino acids. The CDR3 DNA is TGTGCCAGCAGCATCCTACAGGGGTTCACAGATACGCAGTATTTT. It yields the protein CASSILQGFTDTQYF. Drawing the rest from reference TRBV9 and TRBJ2-3, the complete variable domain is DSGVTQTPKHLITATGQRVTLRCSPRSGDLSVYWYQQSLDQGLQFLIQYYNGEERAKGNILERFSAQQFPDLHSELNLSSLELGDSALYFCASSILQGFTDTQYFGPGTRLTVL.

The rearrangement links TRBV27 to TRBJ2-5, with 11 bases that match TRBD1. Germline V gene data show CDR1 as MNHEY and CDR2 as SMNVEV (reference sequence). The CDR3 extends over 15 amino acids. The V and J ends lost 4 bases and 3 bases, in that order; junction bases with no gene match: 4. CDR3 nucleotides: TGTGCCAGCAGTTCCCCGGGACAGGGGGAAGAGACCCAGTACTTC. Its translation is CASSSPGQGEETQYF.

The DNA of the CDR3 is TGTGCCAGCAGCCAAAAGACAGGGATGGGTTCACCCCTCCACTTT. This encodes CASSQKTGMGSPLHF. V and J are TRBV14 and TRBJ1-6; 7 positions match TRBD1. Losses at the gene ends were 2 bases for V and 9 bases for J; bases not matched to a gene: 7. Germline assignment: CDR1 SGHDN and CDR2 FVKESK. The CDR3 sequence is 15 residues long.

This chain uses TRBV6-5 with TRBJ2-1, with 8 bases that match TRBD1. V lost 8 bases, J lost 3 bases, and 3 bases stayed unmatched. The CDR3 consists of 13 residues. Germline values: CDR1 MNHEY, CDR2 SVGAGI. The CDR3 loop is CASGDRNYNEQFF. The CDR3 nucleotides read TGTGCCAGCGGGGACAGGAACTACAATGAGCAGTTCTTC.

This clone was seen once. The chain combines TRBV10-3 with TRBJ2-5; 9 nucleotides align to TRBD2. Germline V gene sequence: CDR1 ENHRY, CDR2 SYGVKD. Trimming took 5 bases from V and 5 from J; bases not matched to a gene: 3. The CDR3 sequence is 13 residues long. The CDR3 DNA sequence: TGTGCCATCAGTCCTACTAGCGGGGAGACCCAGTACTTC. Its translation: CAISPTSGETQYF.

J is TRBJ1-6 and V is TRBV24-1; 7 nucleotides align to TRBD1. Germline CDR1 reads KGHDR; CDR2 reads SFDVKD. Trimming took 3 bases from V and 9 from J; bases not matched to a gene: 10. This CDR3 has 16 amino acids. CDR3 in amino acids: CATSDAKQGYASPLHF. CDR3 DNA: TGTGCCACCAGTGATGCAAAACAGGGGTATGCTTCACCCCTCCACTTT.

The chain links TRBV11-2 to TRBJ1-1; tentatively, D is TRBD1 (5 bases). Germline V gene sequence: CDR1 SGHAT, CDR2 FQNNGV. With 5 bases removed from V and 10 bases from J, the gap between germline ends came to 17 bases. The CDR3 length is 13 residues. CDR3 bases: TGTGCCAGCAGCCAAGGGGTCTCCCGAACAGCTTTCTTT. As protein: CASSQGVSRTAFF.

J is TRBJ2-1 and V is TRBV10-3; 7 positions agree with TRBD1. J lost 8 bases, V lost 7 bases, and 11 bases had no gene match. The CDR3 covers 14 residues. The germline CDR1 and CDR2 sequences are ENHRY and SYGVKD. The CDR3 bases are TGTGCCATCAACGGCGGCAGGGGGACGGATGAGCAGTTCTTC. Translating it yields CAINGGRGTDEQFF.

The chain employs TRBV5-6 and TRBJ1-5; TRBD1 might be the D (6 bases). Trimming took off 4 bases at V and 7 bases at J, with 12 bases between the two ends. CDR1 is SGHDT, CDR2 YYEEEE, per germline. The CDR3 totals 13 residues. CDR3: CASSLQGAQPQHF. The CDR3 coding sequence is TGTGCCAGCAGCCTACAGGGAGCCCAGCCCCAGCATTTT.